A single sample is the source of the 2 T cell receptor beta chains below, sequenced in a study of PD-1 blockade in classical Hodgkin lymphoma (dated by TCRdb to about 2020). The library was built by means of the immunoSEQ multiplex PCR assay. Here the immuneACCESS table is served through TCRdb, limited to in-frame sequences with V and J called. Missing clones are a known gap in these copies; in checked studies unresolved V genes cover under half, and the rest lacks a known reason. The sample table contains approximately 50,000 clones; only one count was recorded for approximately 90% of them. The top ten constitute roughly 5.4% of the sample. The time point label for this specimen denotes: cycle 2 day 1 (C2D1) of nivolumab. Every trial patient had relapsed following autologous stem cell transplantation, and prior brentuximab vedotin exposure was what differed among cohorts A, B and C. This material consisted of peripheral blood mononuclear cells (PBMCs), taken before the second cycle of nivolumab. Every receptor here comes from a human donor with classical Hodgkin lymphoma.

V is TRBV6-5 and J is TRBJ1-1; D is unclear. Trimming removed 2 bases from V and 11 bases from J, with 9 bases in between. The CDR3 covers 11 residues. CDR1 and CDR2 (germline): MNHEY, SVGAGI. This chain's CDR3 is CASSYGTTAFF. CDR3 in DNA: TGTGCCAGCAGTTACGGAACAACGGCTTTCTTT.

The CDR3 DNA follows: TGTGCCAGCAGCAGAATGGACAGTAATCAGCCCCAGCATTTT. Translation: CASSRMDSNQPQHF. The chain is built from TRBV4-2 and TRBJ1-5; the D gene is possibly TRBD1 (6 bases). The CDR3 contains 14 residues. V lost 5 bases, J lost 4 bases, and 12 bases lay in between. CDR1 is LGHNA and CDR2 is YNFKEQ in the germline V gene.